Listed below are T cell receptor beta chains from one sample, sequenced in a study of blood T cells in healthy people across ages. Via MiXCR, TCRdb re-called the 5' RACE reads, giving one row per CDR3 protein. In the table there are about 1.4 million distinct CDR3 sequences, 55% to 75% of which are singletons. Sequenced sample: blood. Receptor source: a young man in good health. Each CDR3 is given with its conserved first and last residue. The D gene is left open where the match is weak. Clone sizes are given selectively: once, few, many, or a class where the clone is expanded.

j_gene | d_gene | abundance | v_gene | CDR3nt | CDR3aa
TRBJ2-5 | . | . | TRBV7-2 | TGTGCCACCCAGAGGGGGGTAGGGACCCAGTACTTC | CATQRGVGTQYF
TRBJ2-3 | . | . | TRBV5-1 | TGCGCCAGCATCCCCCTTGGGGCCTCAACGCAGTATTTT | CASIPLGASTQYF
TRBJ2-2 | . | . | TRBV4-1 | TGCGCCAGCAGCCAAGGGATCTACACCGGGGAGTTGTTTTTT | CASSQGIYTGELFF
TRBJ2-7 | . | . | TRBV29-1 | TGCAGCGTTGGCGGGAACTCCTACGAGCAGTACTTC | CSVGGNSYEQYF
TRBJ2-7 | TRBD2 | once | TRBV27 | TGTGCCAGCAGTTTAGCTCGAGGGAGGACTAGCGGCGCTCGCTCCTACGAGCAGTACTTC | CASSLARGRTSGARSYEQYF
TRBJ1-2 | TRBD1 | once | TRBV4-2 | TGTGCCAGCAGCCATCCCCGGGACAGTTATGGCTACACCTTC | CASSHPRDSYGYTF
TRBJ1-1 | . | . | TRBV29-1 | TGCAGCGTTGGACAGGCCATGGGTACTGAAGCTTTCTTT | CSVGQAMGTEAFF
TRBJ2-5 | TRBD1 | few | TRBV20-1 | TGCAGCTTTCCGGGACAGGGGGTTGGAGAGACCCAGTACTTC | CSFPGQGVGETQYF
TRBJ1-1 | . | . | TRBV7-9 | TGTGCCTGCAGCTTCGTGGGACGGGGGAACACTGAAGCTTTCTTT | CACSFVGRGNTEAFF
TRBJ2-7 | . | . | TRBV20-1 | TGCAGTGCAAAAAGGAGCTACGAGCAGTACTTC | CSAKRSYEQYF
TRBJ1-2 | . | . | TRBV4-1 | TGCGCCAGCAGCCACCAGAGGGTCGGCTATGGCTACACCTTC | CASSHQRVGYGYTF
TRBJ2-2 | TRBD2 | . | TRBV12-3/TRBV12-4 | TGTGCCAGCAGTTCCCGGACTAGCGGGAGGGCCTCGTTGGCCGGGGAGCTGTTTTTT | CASSSRTSGRASLAGELFF
TRBJ1-6 | . | . | TRBV28 | TGTGCCAGCAGTTTTCGCCAGAATTCACCCCTCCACTTT | CASSFRQNSPLHF
TRBJ1-4 | . | . | TRBV5-1 | TGCGCCAGCAGCTTGGGAGCTCGGGATAATGAAAAACTGTTTTTT | CASSLGARDNEKLFF
TRBJ2-5 | TRBD2 | . | TRBV6-5 | TGTGCCAGCAGAATAGCGGGGGGCCTTCAAGAGACCCAGTACTTC | CASRIAGGLQETQYF
TRBJ1-1 | . | few | TRBV6-6 | TGTGCCAGCAGTTACCACCCTGGGGCGGAAGCTTTCTTT | CASSYHPGAEAFF
TRBJ1-1 | . | . | TRBV19 | TGTGCCAGTAGTATTGGTCAGGGGACCACTGAAGCTTTCTTT | CASSIGQGTTEAFF
TRBJ2-1 | . | . | TRBV28 | TGTGCCAGTCTGCTGGGCAATGAGCAGTTCTTC | CASLLGNEQFF
TRBJ2-5 | TRBD2 | . | TRBV10-2 | TGCGCCAGCAGTGAGGGGACTAGCGGGAGGGCCCCCCAAGAGACCCAGTACTTC | CASSEGTSGRAPQETQYF
TRBJ2-2 | . | . | TRBV28 | TGTGCCAGCAGTTTATGGACAGGCGATACCGGGGAGCTGTTTTTT | CASSLWTGDTGELFF
TRBJ2-4 | TRBD2 | . | TRBV9 | TGTGCCAGCAGCGTAGCTACGGGGACTAGCGGGAGGGCACAAACGGGGATCATTCAGTACTTC | CASSVATGTSGRAQTGIIQYF
TRBJ2-3 | . | . | TRBV21-1 | TGTGCCAGCAGCAAAGCCCCTACTAGCGGCTCCACAGATACGCAGTATTTT | CASSKAPTSGSTDTQYF
TRBJ2-3 | . | many | TRBV18 | TGTGCCAGCTCACCACCGGACACCGAGGCAGATACGCAGTATTTT | CASSPPDTEADTQYF
TRBJ2-7 | TRBD1 | few | TRBV12-3/TRBV12-4 | TGTGCCAGCAGTTTTAATTTGGGACAGGGGTCCTACGAGCAGTACTTC | CASSFNLGQGSYEQYF
TRBJ2-5 | TRBD2 | . | TRBV6-2/TRBV6-3 | TGTGCCAGCAGTTTGTTTAGCGGGAGTGTAGAGACCCAGTACTTC | CASSLFSGSVETQYF
TRBJ2-7 | . | few | TRBV6-2/TRBV6-3 | TGTGCCAGCAGCCCCTCGTGGAGCTACGAGCAGTACTTC | CASSPSWSYEQYF